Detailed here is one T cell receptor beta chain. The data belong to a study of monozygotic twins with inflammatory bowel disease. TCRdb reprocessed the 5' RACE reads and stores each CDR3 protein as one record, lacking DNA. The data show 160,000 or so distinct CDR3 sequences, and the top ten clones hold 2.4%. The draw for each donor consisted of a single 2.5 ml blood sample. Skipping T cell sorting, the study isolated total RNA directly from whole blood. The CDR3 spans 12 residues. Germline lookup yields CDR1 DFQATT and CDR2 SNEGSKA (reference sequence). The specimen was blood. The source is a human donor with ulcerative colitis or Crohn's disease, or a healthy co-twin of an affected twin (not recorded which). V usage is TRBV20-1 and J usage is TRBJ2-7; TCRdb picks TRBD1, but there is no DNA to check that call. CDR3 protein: CSARTGLSRQYF.